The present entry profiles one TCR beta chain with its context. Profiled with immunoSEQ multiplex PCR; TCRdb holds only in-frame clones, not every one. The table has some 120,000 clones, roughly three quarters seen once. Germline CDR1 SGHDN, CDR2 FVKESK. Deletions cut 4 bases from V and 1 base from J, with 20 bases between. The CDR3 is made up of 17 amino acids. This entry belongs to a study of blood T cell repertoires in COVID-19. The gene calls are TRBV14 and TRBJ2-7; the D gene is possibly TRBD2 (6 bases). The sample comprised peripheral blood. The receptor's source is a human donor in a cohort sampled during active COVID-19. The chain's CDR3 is CASSPLGLAEISYEQYF. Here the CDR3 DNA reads TGTGCCAGCAGCCCTTTAGGGTTAGCGGAGATATCCTACGAGCAGTACTTC.